These T cell receptor beta chains were read from a single sample in a study of blood T cell repertoires in COVID-19. TCRdb's copy holds only in-frame clones and misses some; the assay was immunoSEQ multiplex PCR. The sample records under 150,000 clones, roughly 81% being singletons. Sequenced material: peripheral blood. These receptors originate from a man aged 35-49 years with acute or convalescent COVID-19. Each CDR3 is given with its conserved first and last residue. A D gene is named only where the DNA matches it firmly. For some rows the clone size is stated as once, few or many, or as a class when expanded; others skip it.

D: NA; size: NA; J: TRBJ2-1; V: TRBV27; CDR3: CASSWAEGLLHEQFF; DNA: TGTGCCAGCAGTTGGGCCGAGGGCCTTCTCCATGAGCAGTTCTTC
D: NA; size: NA; J: TRBJ1-5; V: TRBV2; CDR3: CASSPGGPNQPQHF; DNA: TGTGCCAGCAGCCCCGGGGGGCCCAATCAGCCCCAGCATTTT
D: TRBD1; size: NA; J: TRBJ2-1; V: TRBV19; CDR3: CASSTNGQGNNEQFF; DNA: TGTGCCAGTAGTACGAACGGACAGGGGAACAATGAGCAGTTCTTC
D: NA; size: NA; J: TRBJ2-1; V: TRBV5-4; CDR3: CASSLGGRPDNEQFF; DNA: TGTGCCAGCAGCTTGGGGGGGCGCCCGGACAATGAGCAGTTCTTC
D: NA; size: NA; J: TRBJ2-7; V: TRBV21-1; CDR3: CASRDPDDYYEQYF; DNA: TGTGCCAGCAGGGATCCCGACGACTACTACGAGCAGTACTTC
D: NA; size: NA; J: TRBJ2-7; V: TRBV25-1; CDR3: CASSDGESEQYF; DNA: TGTGCCAGCAGTGACGGAGAGTCCGAGCAGTACTTC
D: TRBD2; size: NA; J: TRBJ2-3; V: TRBV28; CDR3: CASSTTSVDTQYF; DNA: TGTGCCAGCAGCACTACTAGCGTCGATACGCAGTATTTT
D: TRBD1; size: NA; J: TRBJ1-2; V: TRBV7-2; CDR3: CASSLGTGGYTF; DNA: TGTGCCAGCAGCTTAGGGACAGGAGGCTACACCTTC
D: NA; size: NA; J: TRBJ2-7; V: TRBV18; CDR3: CASSPTSRVIYEQYF; DNA: TGTGCCAGCTCACCTACCTCGAGGGTAATATACGAGCAGTACTTC
D: TRBD2; size: NA; J: TRBJ2-7; V: TRBV19; CDR3: CASSIDKRGPYEQYF; DNA: TGTGCCAGTAGTATAGACAAGCGGGGGCCCTACGAGCAGTACTTC
D: TRBD1; size: NA; J: TRBJ1-6; V: TRBV18; CDR3: CASSPDRGSPLHF; DNA: TGTGCCAGCTCACCGGACAGGGGCTCACCCCTCCACTTT
D: TRBD2; size: once; J: TRBJ2-5; V: TRBV3-1/TRBV3-2; CDR3: CASSPLAVQETQYF; DNA: TGTGCCAGCAGCCCACTAGCGGTCCAAGAGACCCAGTACTTC
D: TRBD1; size: NA; J: TRBJ1-2; V: TRBV24-1; CDR3: CATSDYRGLGYTF; DNA: TGTGCCACCAGTGACTACAGGGGGCTTGGCTACACCTTC
D: TRBD1; size: NA; J: TRBJ2-3; V: TRBV18; CDR3: CASSTGQGITDTQYF; DNA: TGTGCCAGCTCGACGGGACAGGGGATCACAGATACGCAGTATTTT
D: TRBD2; size: NA; J: TRBJ2-3; V: TRBV7-2; CDR3: CASSMNAGGNTDTQYF; DNA: TGTGCCAGCAGCATGAATGCGGGGGGGAACACAGATACGCAGTATTTT
D: NA; size: NA; J: TRBJ2-2; V: TRBV7-2; CDR3: CASSLTLAAGELFF; DNA: TGTGCCAGCAGCTTGACCTTGGCGGCCGGGGAGCTGTTTTTT
D: NA; size: NA; J: TRBJ1-4; V: TRBV19; CDR3: CASTQTGKSANEKLFF; DNA: TGTGCCAGTACTCAAACAGGGAAGTCGGCTAATGAAAAACTGTTTTTT
D: NA; size: NA; J: TRBJ1-2; V: TRBV4-3; CDR3: CASSQGSGSNYGYTF; DNA: TGCGCCAGCAGCCAAGGCTCGGGGAGTAACTATGGCTACACCTTC
D: TRBD1; size: NA; J: TRBJ1-6; V: TRBV2; CDR3: CASTTTGSGAPLHF; DNA: TGTGCCAGCACAACGACAGGGAGTGGGGCACCCCTCCACTTT
D: TRBD1; size: NA; J: TRBJ2-2; V: TRBV7-2; CDR3: CASSLALQGSELFF; DNA: TGTGCCAGCAGCTTAGCCTTACAGGGGTCGGAGCTGTTTTTT
D: TRBD1; size: NA; J: TRBJ1-2; V: TRBV6-5; CDR3: CASSQRTGRNGYTF; DNA: TGTGCCAGCAGTCAGCGGACAGGGCGAAATGGCTACACCTTC
D: NA; size: NA; J: TRBJ1-6; V: TRBV3-1/TRBV3-2; CDR3: CASSQAQGIHSPLHF; DNA: TGTGCCAGCAGCCAAGCCCAGGGGATACATTCACCCCTCCACTTT
D: TRBD1; size: NA; J: TRBJ2-3; V: TRBV5-1; CDR3: CASSLGPGTGSSDTQYF; DNA: TGCGCCAGCAGCTTGGGACCCGGGACAGGGTCATCAGATACGCAGTATTTT
D: TRBD1; size: NA; J: TRBJ2-7; V: TRBV24-1; CDR3: CATSDDRVAEQYF; DNA: TGTGCCACCAGTGACGACAGGGTCGCAGAGCAGTACTTC
D: TRBD1; size: few; J: TRBJ2-7; V: TRBV27; CDR3: CASRVTGGWNEQYF; DNA: TGTGCCAGCAGGGTGACAGGGGGGTGGAACGAGCAGTACTTC
D: NA; size: NA; J: TRBJ1-1; V: TRBV2; CDR3: CASRAQMNTEAFF; DNA: TGTGCCAGCAGGGCCCAGATGAACACTGAAGCTTTCTTT
D: TRBD1; size: NA; J: TRBJ2-5; V: TRBV5-4; CDR3: CASSLVDRVVGETQYF; DNA: TGTGCCAGCAGCTTGGTGGACAGGGTGGTAGGGGAGACCCAGTACTTC
D: NA; size: NA; J: TRBJ2-5; V: TRBV11-2; CDR3: CASSLVGRETQYF; DNA: TGTGCCAGCAGCTTAGTGGGGAGGGAGACCCAGTACTTC
D: NA; size: NA; J: TRBJ2-7; V: TRBV19; CDR3: CASSNVAGDSYEQYF; DNA: TGTGCCAGTAGTAACGTGGCCGGGGACTCCTACGAGCAGTACTTC
D: NA; size: NA; J: TRBJ2-7; V: TRBV6-5; CDR3: CASRESPSYEQYF; DNA: TGTGCCAGCAGGGAGAGCCCTTCCTACGAGCAGTACTTC
D: NA; size: NA; J: TRBJ2-3; V: TRBV24-1; CDR3: CATSDSVAEGTDTQYF; DNA: TGTGCCACCAGTGATTCCGTAGCGGAGGGGACAGATACGCAGTATTTT
D: TRBD1; size: NA; J: TRBJ1-1; V: TRBV27; CDR3: CASSSGTGNTEAFF; DNA: TGTGCCAGCAGTTCGGGGACAGGGAACACTGAAGCTTTCTTT
D: NA; size: NA; J: TRBJ2-2; V: TRBV9; CDR3: CASSEGHGTGELFF; DNA: TGTGCCAGCAGCGAGGGACACGGTACCGGGGAGCTGTTTTTT
D: TRBD2; size: few; J: TRBJ2-3; V: TRBV3-1/TRBV3-2; CDR3: CASSHPGLASTDTQYF; DNA: TGTGCCAGCAGCCACCCGGGACTAGCTTCGACAGATACGCAGTATTTT
D: TRBD1; size: NA; J: TRBJ2-5; V: TRBV6-5; CDR3: CASSAQGVETQYF; DNA: TGTGCCAGCAGCGCACAGGGGGTGGAGACCCAGTACTTC
D: NA; size: few; J: TRBJ2-7; V: TRBV27; CDR3: CASSLSNPGSSYEQYF; DNA: TGTGCCAGCAGTTTATCGAATCCGGGGAGCTCCTACGAGCAGTACTTC
D: TRBD2; size: NA; J: TRBJ2-5; V: TRBV15; CDR3: CATSRDRGGETQYF; DNA: TGTGCCACCAGCAGAGATCGGGGGGGAGAGACCCAGTACTTC
D: TRBD1; size: NA; J: TRBJ1-2; V: TRBV6-5; CDR3: CASRTEGAGGYTF; DNA: TGTGCCAGCAGAACCGAGGGGGCCGGCGGCTACACCTTC
D: NA; size: NA; J: TRBJ2-7; V: TRBV6-1; CDR3: CASSEARGATYEQYF; DNA: TGTGCCAGCAGTGAGGCCCGGGGGGCGACCTACGAGCAGTACTTC
D: NA; size: few; J: TRBJ2-7; V: TRBV14; CDR3: CASSPQGTYEQYF; DNA: TGTGCCAGTTCCCCCCAGGGAACCTACGAGCAGTACTTC
D: NA; size: NA; J: TRBJ2-7; V: TRBV10-3; CDR3: CAISDTYEQYF; DNA: TGTGCCATCAGTGATACCTACGAGCAGTACTTC